A selection of T cell receptor beta chains follows, all from one sample in a study of T cell changes during pregnancy in multiple sclerosis. The assay was immunoSEQ multiplex PCR, and TCRdb's table has in-frame clones only and misses some. This sample has about 100,000 clones, with approximately 94% found just once. Sample: peripheral blood, taken before pregnancy. The receptors derive from a female donor with multiple sclerosis, enrolled in a pregnancy study. CDR3s include the opening cysteine and the closing phenylalanine or tryptophan. The D gene is left open where the match is weak. Where a row states a size, it is once, few, many or the class of an expanded clone; other rows omit it.

clone_size d_call j_call v_call cdr3_nt cdr3_aa
NA NA TRBJ2-3 TRBV7-9 TGTGCCAGCAGCTTACCGAGGGCGGGGCCTAGCACAGATACGCAGTATTTT CASSLPRAGPSTDTQYF
NA NA TRBJ2-1 TRBV10-1 TGCGCCAGCAGTGCGGAGGAGTGGAATGAGCAGTTCTTC CASSAEEWNEQFF
NA NA TRBJ1-3 TRBV6-1 TGTGCCAGCAGTGAAGACAGTAACTCTGGAAACACCATATATTTT CASSEDSNSGNTIYF
NA NA TRBJ1-1 TRBV6-1 TGTGCCAGCAGGTCACCGGGGAACACTGAAGCTTTCTTT CASRSPGNTEAFF
NA NA TRBJ1-4 TRBV4-3 TGCGCCAGCAGCTTCGACGGGGATTTTGGAGAAAAACTGTTTTTT CASSFDGDFGEKLFF
NA NA TRBJ1-5 TRBV28 TGTGCCAGCAGTTCCGGGGGGCGCGAACCCCAGCATTTT CASSSGGREPQHF
NA NA TRBJ1-5 TRBV13 TGTGCCAGCAGCTTAAGCAGTTTGGGCCATCAGCCCCAGCATTTT CASSLSSLGHQPQHF
few TRBD2 TRBJ2-1 TRBV6-6 TGTGCCAGCAGTGACTCGGGACTACCCTACAATGAGCAGTTCTTC CASSDSGLPYNEQFF
NA TRBD2 TRBJ2-2 TRBV19 TGTGCCAGTAGTGAACTAGCGGCGAACACCGGGGAGCTGTTTTTT CASSELAANTGELFF
NA NA TRBJ2-1 TRBV11-2 TGTGCCAGCAGCCCCCGAGTGTACAATGAGCAGTTCTTC CASSPRVYNEQFF
NA NA TRBJ2-2 TRBV5-4 TGTGCCAGCAGCTTGGCCCTAACGTCAGGGGAGCTGTTTTTT CASSLALTSGELFF
NA TRBD1 TRBJ2-7 TRBV15 TGTGCCACCAGCGCTTTACCCCTCAGGGGGTTCCACGAGCAGTACTTC CATSALPLRGFHEQYF
NA TRBD1 TRBJ2-1 TRBV7-8 TGTGCCAGCAGCCCGATAGGGGTCGGGACAGGGGTGGCCAATGAGCAGTTCTTC CASSPIGVGTGVANEQFF
once TRBD2 TRBJ2-1 TRBV9 TGTGCCAGCAGCGTAGGGACTAGCGGGAGGGCTAGTGAGCAGTTCTTC CASSVGTSGRASEQFF
once NA TRBJ2-1 TRBV7-9 TGTGCCAGCAGCCGACCGTCCACGGGAAGGTACAATGAGCAGTTCTTC CASSRPSTGRYNEQFF
NA NA TRBJ2-5 TRBV27 TGTGCCAGCAGTCCCGGGGTTGGGGTAGTGGAGACCCAGTACTTC CASSPGVGVVETQYF
NA TRBD1 TRBJ2-5 TRBV5-1 TGCGCCAGCAGCCTGACAGGGTACCAAGAGACCCAGTACTTC CASSLTGYQETQYF
NA TRBD1 TRBJ2-1 TRBV5-4 TGTGCCAGCAGCTTGGGACAGGGTGGTTGGGGTGAGCAGTTCTTC CASSLGQGGWGEQFF
NA NA TRBJ1-5 TRBV7-8 TGTGCCAGCAGCCGCCGGGGATATAGCAATCAGCCCCAGCATTTT CASSRRGYSNQPQHF
NA TRBD2 TRBJ2-1 TRBV4-1 TGCGCCAGCAGCCAAGATTACCTAGCGGGAGTCTACAATGAGCAGTTCTTC CASSQDYLAGVYNEQFF
once NA TRBJ2-7 TRBV9 TGTGCCAGCAGTCGACAGGCCCCGTCCAACGAGCAGTACTTC CASSRQAPSNEQYF
NA TRBD1 TRBJ2-2 TRBV29-1 TGCAGCGTTGAAACTACAGGGGGATACGGGGAGCTGTTTTTT CSVETTGGYGELFF
NA NA TRBJ2-2 TRBV7-6 TGTGCCAGCAGCTTAGGCAGGACCGGGGAGCTGTTTTTT CASSLGRTGELFF
NA NA TRBJ2-7 TRBV12-5 TGTGCTAGTGGTTTGGTACTCCAGGGAAGTCCCCAGTACTTC CASGLVLQGSPQYF
NA NA TRBJ1-2 TRBV30 TGTGCCTGGAGCGAGCAGGGCCCTCCCAACTATGGCTACACCTTC CAWSEQGPPNYGYTF
NA TRBD2 TRBJ2-7 TRBV10-3 TGTGCCATCAGGGATATGGTGACTACTAGCGGGAAAGCGCCGGTGTACGAGCAGTACTTC CAIRDMVTTSGKAPVYEQYF
NA NA TRBJ1-2 TRBV19 TGTGCCAGTAGTATACGGGGGGCTGGCTACACCTTC CASSIRGAGYTF
NA NA TRBJ2-7 TRBV28 TGTGCCAGCAGTACAGAGTACGAGCAGTACTTC CASSTEYEQYF
once NA TRBJ1-1 TRBV6-1 TGTGCCAGCAGCCAACAGGGACTAAACACTGAAGCTTTCTTT CASSQQGLNTEAFF
once NA TRBJ2-7 TRBV9 TGTGCCAGCAGCGTAGGTCTGCGGTCCGACTCCTACGAGCAGTACTTC CASSVGLRSDSYEQYF
NA NA TRBJ1-2 TRBV4-1 TGCGCCAGCAGCCAAGATCGTGGTCGGTATGGCTACACCTTC CASSQDRGRYGYTF
NA TRBD1 TRBJ2-7 TRBV30 TGTGCCTGGAGCCCCGGGACAGGGTCCTACGAGCAGTACTTC CAWSPGTGSYEQYF
NA NA TRBJ1-1 TRBV30 TGTGCCTGGAGTGTGGCATCGCCTGAAGCTTTCTTT CAWSVASPEAFF
NA NA TRBJ1-4 TRBV18 TGTGCCAGCTCACCCCCAGGGGAAAAACTGTTTTTT CASSPPGEKLFF
NA NA TRBJ1-5 TRBV10-2 TGCGCCAGCTCGTCGGGAGACCAGCCCCAGCATTTT CASSSGDQPQHF
NA NA TRBJ1-1 TRBV2 TGTGCCAGCAGTGAAAGCAGGTCTGAAGCTTTCTTT CASSESRSEAFF
NA TRBD1 TRBJ2-7 TRBV29-1 TGCAGCGTTGTTGGTAAGGACAGGTTTACCTACGAGCAGTACTTC CSVVGKDRFTYEQYF
few NA TRBJ2-1 TRBV5-4 TGTGCCAGCAGCTTGGCCGACAATGAGCAGTTCTTC CASSLADNEQFF
NA TRBD1 TRBJ2-5 TRBV2 TGTGCCAGCGACAGGGGCCGGGGAGAGACCCAGTACTTC CASDRGRGETQYF
NA TRBD2 TRBJ2-3 TRBV28 TGTGCCAGCAGCGCACTAGCGGCCACAGATACGCAGTATTTT CASSALAATDTQYF
NA TRBD1 TRBJ2-1 TRBV5-1 TGCGCCAGCAGCTTGGGACAGGGGGCCTACAATGAGCAGTTCTTC CASSLGQGAYNEQFF
NA NA TRBJ1-2 TRBV30 TGTGCCTGCCTTAACTATGGCTACACCTTC CACLNYGYTF
NA TRBD2 TRBJ2-2 TRBV10-2 TGCGCCAGCAGTGGACTAGCGGGAGAGGGGGAGCTGTTTTTT CASSGLAGEGELFF
NA NA TRBJ2-6 TRBV28 TGTGCCAGCAGTCCCTACTCTGGGGCCAACGTCCTGACTTTC CASSPYSGANVLTF
few TRBD1 TRBJ1-1 TRBV11-2 TGTGCCAGCAGCTTAGTGAACAGGGGTGACGCTTTCTTT CASSLVNRGDAFF
once NA TRBJ2-5 TRBV7-9 TGTGCCAGCAGCTTAGTGCAGGGTGAGACCCAGTACTTC CASSLVQGETQYF
NA NA TRBJ2-1 TRBV4-3 TGCGCCAGCAGCCAAGATCCGGGGGACAATGAGCAGTTCTTC CASSQDPGDNEQFF
NA TRBD2 TRBJ2-7 TRBV11-2 TGTGCCAGCGCAGCGGGGGAAGATTACGAGCAGTACTTC CASAAGEDYEQYF
NA TRBD2 TRBJ2-7 TRBV9 TGTGCCAGCAGCTCCGGGACTAGCGACTACGAGCAGTACTTC CASSSGTSDYEQYF
NA TRBD2 TRBJ2-3 TRBV10-3 TGTGCCATCAGTGGCCGACTAGCGGGGGACGAAAGGGGCACAGATACGCAGTATTTT CAISGRLAGDERGTDTQYF
once NA TRBJ2-2 TRBV12-1 TGTGCCAGCAGCTTCGGGACTCCCCGGAACACCGGGGAGCTGTTTTTT CASSFGTPRNTGELFF
NA TRBD2 TRBJ2-5 TRBV30 TGTGCCTGGAGTGTACCGGGACTAGCGGGAGCAGAGACCCAGTACTTC CAWSVPGLAGAETQYF
NA TRBD2 TRBJ2-1 TRBV10-2 TGCGCCAGCAGTGAAGTGAAACCGGGAGGGATAGATGAGCAGTTCTTC CASSEVKPGGIDEQFF
NA NA TRBJ2-7 TRBV18 TGTGCCAGCTCACCTCACAGGGATGTCGAGCAGTACTTC CASSPHRDVEQYF
NA NA TRBJ2-3 TRBV12-5 TGTGCTAGTGGTTTTACGGGACACAGCACAGATACGCAGTATTTT CASGFTGHSTDTQYF
NA NA TRBJ2-1 TRBV28 TGTGCCAGCAGTTGGACTGGGAATGAGCAGTTCTTC CASSWTGNEQFF
NA TRBD1 TRBJ2-2 TRBV28 TGTGCCAGCAGTTCGAACAGGGGGAGGACCGGGGAGCTGTTTTTT CASSSNRGRTGELFF
NA NA TRBJ2-3 TRBV6-5 TGTGCCAGCAGTTACTCCCTTGAGGGAGATACGCAGTATTTT CASSYSLEGDTQYF
NA NA TRBJ2-7 TRBV7-2 TGTGCCAGCACCTTCGGGAACTCCTACGAGCAGTACTTC CASTFGNSYEQYF